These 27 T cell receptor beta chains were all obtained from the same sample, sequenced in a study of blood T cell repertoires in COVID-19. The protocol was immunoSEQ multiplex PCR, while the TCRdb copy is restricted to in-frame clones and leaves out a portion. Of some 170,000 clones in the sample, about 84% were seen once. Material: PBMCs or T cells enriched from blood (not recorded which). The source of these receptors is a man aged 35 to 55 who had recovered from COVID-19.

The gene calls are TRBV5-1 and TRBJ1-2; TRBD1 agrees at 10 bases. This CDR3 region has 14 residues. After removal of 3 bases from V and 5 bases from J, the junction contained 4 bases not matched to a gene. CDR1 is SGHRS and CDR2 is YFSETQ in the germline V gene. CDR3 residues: CASSWDRGPYGYTF. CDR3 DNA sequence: TGCGCCAGCAGCTGGGACAGGGGACCGTATGGCTACACCTTC.

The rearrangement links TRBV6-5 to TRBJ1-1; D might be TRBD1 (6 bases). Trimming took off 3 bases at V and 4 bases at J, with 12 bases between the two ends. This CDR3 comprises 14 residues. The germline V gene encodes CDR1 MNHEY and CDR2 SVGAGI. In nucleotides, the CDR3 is TGTGCCAGCAGTTATCCAGGGGCGGGCACTGAAGCTTTCTTT. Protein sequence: CASSYPGAGTEAFF.

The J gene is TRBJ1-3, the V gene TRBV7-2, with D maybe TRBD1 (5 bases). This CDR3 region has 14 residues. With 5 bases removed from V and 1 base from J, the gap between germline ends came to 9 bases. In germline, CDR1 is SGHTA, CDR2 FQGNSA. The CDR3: CASSTGGSGNTIYF. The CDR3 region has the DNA TGTGCCAGCAGCACGGGGGGATCTGGAAACACCATATATTTT.

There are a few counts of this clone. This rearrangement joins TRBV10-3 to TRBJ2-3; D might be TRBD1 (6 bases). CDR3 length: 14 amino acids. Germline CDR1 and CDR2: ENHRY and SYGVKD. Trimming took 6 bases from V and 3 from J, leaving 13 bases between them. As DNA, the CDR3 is TGTGCCATCAGCGGGGCAAGGGGGACAGATACGCAGTATTTT. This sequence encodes CAISGARGTDTQYF.

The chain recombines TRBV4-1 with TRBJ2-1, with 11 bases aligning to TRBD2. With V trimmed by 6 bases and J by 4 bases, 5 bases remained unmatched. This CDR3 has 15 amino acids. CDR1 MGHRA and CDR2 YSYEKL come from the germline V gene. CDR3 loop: CASRALAGEYNEQFF. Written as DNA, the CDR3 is TGCGCCAGCAGGGCACTAGCGGGGGAATACAATGAGCAGTTCTTC.

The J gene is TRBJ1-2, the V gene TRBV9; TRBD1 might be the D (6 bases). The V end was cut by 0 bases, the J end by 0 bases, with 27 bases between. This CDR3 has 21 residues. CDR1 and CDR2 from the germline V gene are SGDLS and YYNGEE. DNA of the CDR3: TGTGCCAGCAGCGTAGCCAGCCTAGGGGGGGACGGATGGGGTTCTAACTATGGCTACACCTTC. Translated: CASSVASLGGDGWGSNYGYTF.

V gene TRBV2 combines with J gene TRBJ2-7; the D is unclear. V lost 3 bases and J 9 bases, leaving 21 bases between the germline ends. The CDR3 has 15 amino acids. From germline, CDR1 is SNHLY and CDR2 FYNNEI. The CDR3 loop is CASSEPDTTMSGQYV. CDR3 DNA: TGTGCCAGCAGTGAGCCAGATACTACGATGTCGGGGCAGTACGTC.

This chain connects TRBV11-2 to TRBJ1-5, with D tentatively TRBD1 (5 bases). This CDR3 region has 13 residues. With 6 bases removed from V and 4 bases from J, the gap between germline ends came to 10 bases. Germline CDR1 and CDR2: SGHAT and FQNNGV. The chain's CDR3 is CASRRGLNQPQHF. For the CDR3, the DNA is TGTGCCAGCAGAAGGGGTTTGAATCAGCCCCAGCATTTT.

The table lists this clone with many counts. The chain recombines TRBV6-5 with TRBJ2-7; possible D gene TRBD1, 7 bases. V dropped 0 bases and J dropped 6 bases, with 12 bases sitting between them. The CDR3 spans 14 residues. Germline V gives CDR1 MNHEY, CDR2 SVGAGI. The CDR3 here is CASSYSGQGGEQYF. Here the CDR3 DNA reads TGTGCCAGCAGTTACTCGGGCCAGGGGGGCGAGCAGTACTTC.

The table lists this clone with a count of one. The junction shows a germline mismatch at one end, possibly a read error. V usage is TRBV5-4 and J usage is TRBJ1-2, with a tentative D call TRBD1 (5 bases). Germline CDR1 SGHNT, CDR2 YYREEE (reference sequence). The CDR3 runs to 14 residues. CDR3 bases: TGTGCCAGCAGCGAGGGCGGGACTCGGCCCCGGGGGGCCTTC. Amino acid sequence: CASSEGGTRPRGAF.

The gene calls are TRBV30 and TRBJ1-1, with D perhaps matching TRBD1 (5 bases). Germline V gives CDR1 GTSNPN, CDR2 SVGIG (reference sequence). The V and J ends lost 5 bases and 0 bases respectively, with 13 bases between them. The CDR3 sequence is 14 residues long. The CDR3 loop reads CAWSSLQVNTEAFF. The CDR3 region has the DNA TGTGCCTGGTCCTCATTACAGGTGAACACTGAAGCTTTCTTT.

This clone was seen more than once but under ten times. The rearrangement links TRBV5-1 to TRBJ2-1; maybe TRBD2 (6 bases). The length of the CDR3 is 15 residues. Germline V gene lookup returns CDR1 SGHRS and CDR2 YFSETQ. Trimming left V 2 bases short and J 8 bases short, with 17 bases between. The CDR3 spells CASSFGRGAGDEQFF. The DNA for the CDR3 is TGCGCCAGCAGCTTCGGGCGGGGCGCGGGCGATGAGCAGTTCTTC. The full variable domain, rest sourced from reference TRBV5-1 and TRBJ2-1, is KAGVTQTPRYLIKTRGQQVTLSCSPISGHRSVSWYQQTPGQGLQFLFEYFSETQRNKGNFPGRFSGRQFSNSRSEMNVSTLELGDSALYLCASSFGRGAGDEQFFGPGTRLTVL.

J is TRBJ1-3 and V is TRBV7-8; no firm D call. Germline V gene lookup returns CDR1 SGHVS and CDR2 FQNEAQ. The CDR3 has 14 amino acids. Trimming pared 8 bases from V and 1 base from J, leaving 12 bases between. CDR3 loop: CASSRSKSGNTIYF. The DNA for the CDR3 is TGTGCCAGCTCGAGGAGTAAATCTGGAAACACCATATATTTT.

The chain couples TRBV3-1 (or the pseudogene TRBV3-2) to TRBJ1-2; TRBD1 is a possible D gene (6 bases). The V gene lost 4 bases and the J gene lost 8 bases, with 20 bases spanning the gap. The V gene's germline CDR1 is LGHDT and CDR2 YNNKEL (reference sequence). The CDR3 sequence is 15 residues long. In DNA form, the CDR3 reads TGTGCCAGCAGCCCCCGGGCCAGTCGAGGGGGAGGCTACACCTTC. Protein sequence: CASSPRASRGGGYTF.

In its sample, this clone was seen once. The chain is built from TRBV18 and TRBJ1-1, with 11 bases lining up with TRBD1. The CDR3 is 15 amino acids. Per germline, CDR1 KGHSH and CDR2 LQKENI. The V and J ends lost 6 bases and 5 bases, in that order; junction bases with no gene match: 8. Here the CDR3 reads CASSSGTGGTTEAFF. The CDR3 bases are TGTGCCAGCTCGTCCGGGACAGGGGGTACGACTGAAGCTTTCTTT.

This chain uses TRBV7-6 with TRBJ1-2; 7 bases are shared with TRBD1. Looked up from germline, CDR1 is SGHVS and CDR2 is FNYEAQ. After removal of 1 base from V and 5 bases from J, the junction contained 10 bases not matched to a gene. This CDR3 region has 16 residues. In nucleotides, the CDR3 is TGTGCCAGCAGCTTAGAGGCTTCCGGGACAGAGTATGGCTACACCTTC. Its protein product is CASSLEASGTEYGYTF.

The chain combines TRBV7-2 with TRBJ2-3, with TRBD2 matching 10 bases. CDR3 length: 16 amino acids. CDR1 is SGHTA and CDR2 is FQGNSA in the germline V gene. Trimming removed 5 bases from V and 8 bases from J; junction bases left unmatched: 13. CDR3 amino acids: CASSGNSGGPARTQYF. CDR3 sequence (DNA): TGTGCCAGCAGCGGAAATAGCGGGGGGCCCGCCCGTACGCAGTATTTT.

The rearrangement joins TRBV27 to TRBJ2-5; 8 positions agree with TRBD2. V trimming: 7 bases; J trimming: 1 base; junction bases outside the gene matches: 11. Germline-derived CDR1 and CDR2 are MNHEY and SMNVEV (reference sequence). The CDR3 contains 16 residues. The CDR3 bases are TGTGCCAGCACCCAGATCGGGACTAGGCTCCAAGAGACCCAGTACTTC. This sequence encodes CASTQIGTRLQETQYF.

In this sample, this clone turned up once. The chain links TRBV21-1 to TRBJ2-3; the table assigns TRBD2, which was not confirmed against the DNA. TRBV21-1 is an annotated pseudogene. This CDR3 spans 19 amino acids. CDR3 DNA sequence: TGTGCCAGCAGCAGGGGACTAGCGGAAACGTATAATGGCACAGATACGCAGTATTTT. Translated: CASSRGLAETYNGTDTQYF.

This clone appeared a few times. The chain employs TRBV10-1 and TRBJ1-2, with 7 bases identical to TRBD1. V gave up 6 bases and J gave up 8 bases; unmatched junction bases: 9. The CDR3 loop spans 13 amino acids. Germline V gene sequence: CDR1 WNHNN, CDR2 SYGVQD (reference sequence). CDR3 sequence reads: CASSLDRLGGYTF. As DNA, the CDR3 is TGCGCCAGCAGCCTGGACAGGCTTGGCGGCTACACCTTC.

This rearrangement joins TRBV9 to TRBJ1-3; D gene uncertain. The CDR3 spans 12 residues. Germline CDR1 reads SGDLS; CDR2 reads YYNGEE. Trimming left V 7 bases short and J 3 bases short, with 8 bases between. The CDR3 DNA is TGTGCCAGCGGCACCAATGGAAACACCATATATTTT. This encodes CASGTNGNTIYF.

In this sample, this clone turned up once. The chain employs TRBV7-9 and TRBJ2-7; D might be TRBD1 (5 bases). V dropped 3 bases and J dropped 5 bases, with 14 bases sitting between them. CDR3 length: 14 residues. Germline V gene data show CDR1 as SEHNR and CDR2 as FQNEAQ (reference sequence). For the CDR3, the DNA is TGTGCCAGCAGCTTTCGTGGGGCCGGCGACGAGCAGTACGTC. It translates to CASSFRGAGDEQYV.

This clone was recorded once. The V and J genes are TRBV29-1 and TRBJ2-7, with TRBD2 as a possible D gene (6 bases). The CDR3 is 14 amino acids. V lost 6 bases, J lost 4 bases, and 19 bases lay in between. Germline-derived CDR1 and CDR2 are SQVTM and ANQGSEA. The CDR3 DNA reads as TGCAGCGTAGAGAATGACAAGGAGGGGTACGAGCAGTACTTC. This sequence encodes CSVENDKEGYEQYF.

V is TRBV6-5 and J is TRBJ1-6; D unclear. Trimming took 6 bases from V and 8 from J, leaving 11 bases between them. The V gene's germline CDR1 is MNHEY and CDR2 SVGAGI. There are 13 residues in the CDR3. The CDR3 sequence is CASRPDSYSPLHF. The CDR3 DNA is TGTGCCAGCAGGCCCGACTCGTATTCACCCCTCCACTTT.

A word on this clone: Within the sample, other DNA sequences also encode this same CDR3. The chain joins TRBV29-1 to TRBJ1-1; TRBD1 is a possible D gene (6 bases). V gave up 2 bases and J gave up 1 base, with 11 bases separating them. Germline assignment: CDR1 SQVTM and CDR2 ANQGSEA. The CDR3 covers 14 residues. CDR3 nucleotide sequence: TGCAGCGTTGAAAGGGGGTCAGGGAACACTGAAGCTTTCTTT. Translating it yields CSVERGSGNTEAFF.

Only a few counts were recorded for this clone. The CDR3 sequence: CASSLGAGGGLQETQYF. CDR3 coding DNA: TGTGCCAGCAGCTTAGGTGCGGGCGGGGGGCTCCAAGAGACCCAGTACTTC. The rearrangement links TRBV7-9 to TRBJ2-5; TRBD2 aligns across 8 bases. Germline loops: CDR1 SEHNR, CDR2 FQNEAQ (reference sequence). This CDR3 is 17 amino acids long. Trimming cost V 1 base and J 1 base; bases outside gene matches: 8.

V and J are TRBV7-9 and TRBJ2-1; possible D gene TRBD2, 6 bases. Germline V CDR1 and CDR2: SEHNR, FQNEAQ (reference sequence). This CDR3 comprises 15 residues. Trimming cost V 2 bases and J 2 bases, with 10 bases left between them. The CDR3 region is CASSLYGGTYNEQFF. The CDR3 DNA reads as TGTGCCAGCAGCTTATACGGGGGAACCTACAATGAGCAGTTCTTC. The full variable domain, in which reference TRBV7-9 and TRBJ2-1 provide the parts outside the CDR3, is DTGVSQNPRHKITKRGQNVTFRCDPISEHNRLYWYRQTLGQGPEFLTYFQNEAQLEKSRLLSDRFSAERPKGSFSTLEIQRTEQGDSAMYLCASSLYGGTYNEQFFGPGTRLTVL.